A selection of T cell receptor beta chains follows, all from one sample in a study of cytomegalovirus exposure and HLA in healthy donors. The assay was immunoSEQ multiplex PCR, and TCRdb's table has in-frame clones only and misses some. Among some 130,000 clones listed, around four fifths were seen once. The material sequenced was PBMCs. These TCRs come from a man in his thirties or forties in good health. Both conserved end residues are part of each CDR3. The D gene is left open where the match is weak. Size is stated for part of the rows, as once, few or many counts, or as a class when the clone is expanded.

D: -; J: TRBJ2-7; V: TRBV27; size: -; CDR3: CASSSPPGRDTSYEQYF; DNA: TGTGCCAGCAGTTCACCCCCCGGCCGGGACACATCCTACGAGCAGTACTTC
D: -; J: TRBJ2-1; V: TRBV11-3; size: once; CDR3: CASSLGGTVFYEQFF; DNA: TGTGCCAGCAGCTTAGGCGGGACGGTATTCTATGAGCAGTTCTTC
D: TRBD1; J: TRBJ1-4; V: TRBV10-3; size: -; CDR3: CAISSGGADEKLFF; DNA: TGTGCCATCAGCTCAGGGGGCGCCGATGAAAAACTGTTTTTT
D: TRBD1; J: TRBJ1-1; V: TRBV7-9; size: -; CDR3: CASSTRQGNTEAFF; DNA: TGTGCCAGCAGCACCAGACAGGGGAACACTGAAGCTTTCTTT
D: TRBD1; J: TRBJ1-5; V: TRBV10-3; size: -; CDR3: CAISGQGVGVRSQHF; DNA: TGTGCCATCAGCGGACAGGGGGTGGGGGTTCGGTCCCAGCATTTT
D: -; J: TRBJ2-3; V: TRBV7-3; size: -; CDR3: CASSPTGTDTQYF; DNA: TGTGCCAGCAGCCCGACAGGCACAGATACGCAGTATTTT
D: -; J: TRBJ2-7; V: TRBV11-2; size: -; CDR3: CASSETTGFSYEQYF; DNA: TGTGCCAGCAGCGAGACGACAGGCTTTTCCTACGAGCAGTACTTC
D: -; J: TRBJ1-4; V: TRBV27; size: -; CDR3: CASSLLGGGEKLFF; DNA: TGTGCCAGCAGTTTATTGGGAGGAGGAGAAAAACTGTTTTTT
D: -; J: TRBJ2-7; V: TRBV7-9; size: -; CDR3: CSSSPGMGISSYEQYF; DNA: TGTTCCAGCAGCCCGGGAATGGGGATTAGCTCCTACGAGCAGTACTTC
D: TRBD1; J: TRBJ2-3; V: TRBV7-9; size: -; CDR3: CSSSTILQGNTDTQYF; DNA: TGTTCCAGCAGCACCATCCTACAGGGGAACACAGATACGCAGTATTTT
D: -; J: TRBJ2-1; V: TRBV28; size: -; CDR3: CASSLPAGIYNEQFF; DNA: TGTGCCAGCAGTTTACCAGCGGGCATTTACAATGAGCAGTTCTTC
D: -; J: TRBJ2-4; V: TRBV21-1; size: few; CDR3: CASSREWDSLAKNIQYF; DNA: TGTGCCAGCAGCCGGGAGTGGGACAGCCTAGCCAAAAACATTCAGTACTTC
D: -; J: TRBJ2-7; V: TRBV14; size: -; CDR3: CASSQWAGYEQYF; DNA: TGTGCCAGCAGCCAGTGGGCGGGTTACGAGCAGTACTTC
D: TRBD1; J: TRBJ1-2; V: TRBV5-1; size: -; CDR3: CASSAVTGASYGYTF; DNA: TGCGCCAGCAGTGCGGTAACAGGGGCATCCTATGGCTACACCTTC
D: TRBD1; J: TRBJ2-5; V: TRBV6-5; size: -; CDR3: CASSPGQGVPGTQYF; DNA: TGTGCCAGCAGCCCCGGACAGGGGGTTCCGGGGACCCAGTACTTC
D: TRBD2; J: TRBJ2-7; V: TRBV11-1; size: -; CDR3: CASGLAGLYEQYF; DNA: TGTGCCAGCGGACTAGCGGGCCTCTACGAGCAGTACTTC
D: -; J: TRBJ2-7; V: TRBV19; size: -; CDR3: CASSIAGIRREQYF; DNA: TGTGCCAGTAGTATCGCGGGTATTAGGCGCGAGCAGTACTTC
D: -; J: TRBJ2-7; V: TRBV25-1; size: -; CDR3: CATSKVGGPSYEQYF; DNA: TGTGCCACCTCGAAGGTTGGCGGGCCTTCCTACGAGCAGTACTTC
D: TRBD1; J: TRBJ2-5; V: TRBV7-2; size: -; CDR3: CASTQGAGGEETQYF; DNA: TGTGCCAGCACTCAGGGGGCTGGGGGCGAAGAGACCCAGTACTTC
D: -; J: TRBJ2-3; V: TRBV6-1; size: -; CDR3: CASRPIAGLTDTQYF; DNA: TGTGCCAGCAGGCCCATAGCTGGACTAACAGATACGCAGTATTTT
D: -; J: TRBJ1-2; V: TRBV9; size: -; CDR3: CASLPPQGWGYTF; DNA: TGTGCCAGCCTACCACCCCAGGGGTGGGGCTACACCTTC
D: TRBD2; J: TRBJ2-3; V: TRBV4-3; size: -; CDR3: CASSLGGLAGTTDTQYF; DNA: TGCGCCAGCAGCCTTGGGGGGTTAGCGGGGACCACAGATACGCAGTATTTT
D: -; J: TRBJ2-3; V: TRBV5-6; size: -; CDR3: CASSLISLTANTQYF; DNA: TGTGCCAGCAGCCTTATTAGCCTCACCGCTAATACGCAGTATTTT
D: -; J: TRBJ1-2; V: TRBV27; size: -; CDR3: CASSLPGTPRMYTF; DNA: TGTGCCAGCAGCCTACCCGGGACACCCAGGATGTACACCTTC
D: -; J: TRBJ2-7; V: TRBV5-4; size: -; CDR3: CASSLRLAKGYEQYF; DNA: TGTGCCAGCAGCTTGCGCCTAGCGAAAGGGTACGAGCAGTACTTC
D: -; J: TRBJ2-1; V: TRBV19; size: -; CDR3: CASSRGLGHYNEQFF; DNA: TGTGCCAGTAGTAGGGGGCTGGGGCACTACAATGAGCAGTTCTTC
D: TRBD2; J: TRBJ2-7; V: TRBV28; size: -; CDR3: CASSWGLAGYEQYF; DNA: TGTGCCAGCAGTTGGGGGCTAGCGGGCTACGAGCAGTACTTC
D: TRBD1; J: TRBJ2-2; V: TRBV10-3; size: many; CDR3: CAISLTGDNTGELFF; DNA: TGTGCCATCAGCTTGACAGGGGATAACACCGGGGAGCTGTTTTTT
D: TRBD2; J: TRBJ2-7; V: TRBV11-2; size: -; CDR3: CASSPLEGGYEQYF; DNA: TGTGCCAGCAGCCCCTTGGAGGGAGGGTACGAGCAGTACTTC
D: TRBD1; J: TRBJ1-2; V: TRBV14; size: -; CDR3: CASSQDRVYGYTF; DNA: TGTGCCAGCAGTCAAGACAGGGTCTATGGCTACACCTTC
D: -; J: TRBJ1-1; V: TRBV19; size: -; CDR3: CASTEGNTEAFF; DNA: TGTGCCAGTACTGAGGGTAACACTGAAGCTTTCTTT
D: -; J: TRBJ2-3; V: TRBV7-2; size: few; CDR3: CASSRDSSTDTQYF; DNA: TGTGCCAGCAGCCGGGACTCCTCCACAGATACGCAGTATTTT
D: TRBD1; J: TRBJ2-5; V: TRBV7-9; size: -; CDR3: CASSLVLGQQETQYF; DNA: TGTGCCAGCAGCTTAGTTTTGGGACAGCAAGAGACCCAGTACTTC
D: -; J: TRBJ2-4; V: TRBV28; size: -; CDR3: CASSLGGLENIQYF; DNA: TGTGCCAGCAGTTTGGGGGGGCTCGAAAACATTCAGTACTTC
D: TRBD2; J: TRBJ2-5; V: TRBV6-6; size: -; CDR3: CASRLAGEETQYF; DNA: TGTGCCAGCAGGCTAGCGGGAGAAGAGACCCAGTACTTC
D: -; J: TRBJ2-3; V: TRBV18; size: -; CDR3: CASSNNLGLTDTQYF; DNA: TGTGCCAGCTCAAATAACCTGGGCCTCACAGATACGCAGTATTTT
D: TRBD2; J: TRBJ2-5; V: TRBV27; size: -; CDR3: CASSLSTPRLAGSQETQYF; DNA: TGTGCCAGCAGTTTATCGACCCCACGACTAGCGGGTTCGCAAGAGACCCAGTACTTC
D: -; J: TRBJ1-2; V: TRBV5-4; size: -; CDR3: CASSSGTREYGYTF; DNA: TGTGCCAGCAGCTCCGGGACCCGGGAGTATGGCTACACCTTC
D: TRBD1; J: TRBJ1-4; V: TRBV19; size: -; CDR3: CASSRTQGAVEKLFF; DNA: TGTGCCAGTAGTAGAACTCAGGGGGCGGTTGAAAAACTGTTTTTT
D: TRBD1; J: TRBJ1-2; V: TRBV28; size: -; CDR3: CASSPIDRVHGYGYTF; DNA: TGTGCCAGCAGCCCCATTGACAGGGTCCACGGCTATGGCTACACCTTC
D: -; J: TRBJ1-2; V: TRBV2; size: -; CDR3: CASSETGTDGYTF; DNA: TGTGCCAGCAGTGAGACGGGAACGGATGGCTACACCTTC
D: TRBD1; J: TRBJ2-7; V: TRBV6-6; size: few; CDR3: CASSLGQDYEQYF; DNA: TGTGCCAGCAGTTTGGGACAGGACTACGAGCAGTACTTC
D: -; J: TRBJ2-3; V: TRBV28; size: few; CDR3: CASTPTKISDTQYF; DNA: TGTGCCAGCACCCCGACTAAAATCTCAGATACGCAGTATTTT
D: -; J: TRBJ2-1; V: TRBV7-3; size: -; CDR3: CASSQYAGMLYNEQFF; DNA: TGTGCCAGCAGCCAGTACGCCGGGATGTTATACAATGAGCAGTTCTTC
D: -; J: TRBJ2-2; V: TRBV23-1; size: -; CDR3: CASSQPGWGQGTIGSGELFF; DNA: TGCGCCAGCAGTCAACCAGGGTGGGGCCAAGGCACGATTGGGTCCGGGGAGCTGTTTTTT
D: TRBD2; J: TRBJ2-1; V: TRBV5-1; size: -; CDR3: CASSFVTSGYNEQFF; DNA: TGCGCCAGCAGCTTTGTGACTAGCGGGTACAATGAGCAGTTCTTC
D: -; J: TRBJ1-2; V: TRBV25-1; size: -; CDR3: CASSENRVNYGYTF; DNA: TGTGCCAGCAGTGAGAACAGGGTCAACTATGGCTACACCTTC
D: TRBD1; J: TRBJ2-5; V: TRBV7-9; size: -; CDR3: CASSYGQGGETQYF; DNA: TGTGCCAGCAGCTATGGACAGGGGGGGGAGACCCAGTACTTC
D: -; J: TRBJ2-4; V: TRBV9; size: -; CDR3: CASSVDEGVAIQYF; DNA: TGTGCCAGCAGCGTAGACGAGGGTGTGGCCATTCAGTACTTC
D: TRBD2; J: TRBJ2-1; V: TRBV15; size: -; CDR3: CATSKTGTTNLGQFF; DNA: TGTGCCACCAGCAAAACCGGGACTACGAATCTTGGGCAGTTCTTC
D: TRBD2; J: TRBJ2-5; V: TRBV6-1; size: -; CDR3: CASSEKAAGAQETQYF; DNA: TGTGCCAGCAGTGAGAAGGCAGCGGGAGCGCAAGAGACCCAGTACTTC